These 3 T cell receptor beta chains came from one sample sequenced in a study of cytomegalovirus exposure and HLA in healthy donors. Both 60 Vbeta primers and 13 Jbeta primers went into the PCR. Here immunoSEQ multiplex PCR was the method, and the copy in TCRdb shows in-frame clones only, minus some. The sample consists of some 150,000 clones, about 85% of them appearing once. The sequencing input was PBMCs. These receptors all stem from a boy aged 2 to 10 in good health and CMV-seronegative.

The genes are TRBV9 and TRBJ1-5; D is unclear. CDR3 length: 22 residues. Trimming took off 0 bases at V and 0 bases at J, with 28 bases between the two ends. Germline V gene lookup returns CDR1 SGDLS and CDR2 YYNGEE. CDR3: CASSVVKEEPPEEPDSNQPQHF. The CDR3 nucleotides are TGTGCCAGCAGCGTAGTTAAGGAGGAACCCCCGGAGGAGCCAGATAGCAATCAGCCCCAGCATTTT.

The chain combines TRBV6-5 with TRBJ1-5; D call uncertain. The germline V gene encodes CDR1 MNHEY and CDR2 SVGAGI. The CDR3 contains 14 residues. V was clipped by 6 bases and J by 5 bases, with 14 bases between them. The CDR3 DNA sequence: TGTGCCAGCAGCCGGGGAGGGTCGGATCAGCCCCAGCATTTT. It specifies CASSRGGSDQPQHF.

V is TRBV19 and J is TRBJ1-2; D is ambiguous. The CDR3 length is 14 residues. V was clipped by 6 bases and J by 3 bases, with 14 bases between them. Looked up from germline, CDR1 is LNHDA and CDR2 is SQIVND (reference sequence). This CDR3 reads CASSPSMSHYGYTF. CDR3 coding DNA: TGTGCCAGTAGCCCTTCTATGTCCCACTATGGCTACACCTTC. Looking up the rest from reference TRBV19 and TRBJ1-2 gives the full variable domain: DGGITQSPKYLFRKEGQNVTLSCEQNLNHDAMYWYRQDPGQGLRLIYYSQIVNDFQKGDIAEGYSVSREKKESFPLTVTSAQKNPTAFYLCASSPSMSHYGYTFGSGTRLTVV.